This is a list of T cell receptor beta chains from one sample in a study of cytomegalovirus exposure and HLA in healthy donors. Generated by immunoSEQ multiplex PCR, the TCRdb table keeps only in-frame clones and is missing some. Among 100,000 to 150,000 clones, over 75% were seen once, and the ten largest hold more than 3%. The sequencing input was PBMCs. The receptors here all came from a man between 18 and 29 years old in good health and CMV-seropositive. CDR3s include the opening cysteine and the closing phenylalanine or tryptophan. Each record gives: CDR3 DNA, CDR3 protein, V gene, J gene, clone size, D gene. A D gene is named only where the DNA matches it firmly. Only some rows state a clone size, as once, few, many or a class for expanded clones.

DNA: TGTGCCAGCAGCTTAATGTATGAGGATCAGCCCCAGCATTTT; CDR3: CASSLMYEDQPQHF; V: TRBV7-2; J: TRBJ1-5; size: -; D: -
DNA: TGCGCCAGCAGCTTCACAGGGGGCGGTTACAATGAGCAGTTCTTC; CDR3: CASSFTGGGYNEQFF; V: TRBV5-1; J: TRBJ2-1; size: -; D: TRBD1
DNA: TGTGCCAGCAGCCCCGGGACTAGCGGGGGGTCCTACAATGAGCAGTTCTTC; CDR3: CASSPGTSGGSYNEQFF; V: TRBV5-6; J: TRBJ2-1; size: -; D: TRBD2
DNA: TGCAGCGTTGAGGAAGGGGGTCAGGGTTACGAGCAGTACTTC; CDR3: CSVEEGGQGYEQYF; V: TRBV29-1; J: TRBJ2-7; size: -; D: -
DNA: TGTGCCAGCAGCCCGACCAGGACAGGCGAGAACACCGGGGAGCTGTTTTTT; CDR3: CASSPTRTGENTGELFF; V: TRBV7-9; J: TRBJ2-2; size: -; D: TRBD1
DNA: TGTGCCAGCAATTTAATAGCGGGAGAAAGAAATGAGCAGTTCTTC; CDR3: CASNLIAGERNEQFF; V: TRBV2; J: TRBJ2-1; size: -; D: TRBD2
DNA: TGTGCCAGTAGTCCTCGCACGGGACAGGGGGCGGACCGCTATGGCTACACCTTC; CDR3: CASSPRTGQGADRYGYTF; V: TRBV19; J: TRBJ1-2; size: -; D: TRBD1
DNA: TGTGCCACCCGACGCGGCAGCCAAAACACCATATATTTT; CDR3: CATRRGSQNTIYF; V: TRBV19; J: TRBJ1-3; size: -; D: -
DNA: TGCGCCAGCAGCCCGGGACAGGGGGCCCTTCAGCCCCAGCATTTT; CDR3: CASSPGQGALQPQHF; V: TRBV5-1; J: TRBJ1-5; size: -; D: TRBD1
DNA: TGTGCCAGCAGTTTGAACAGGGAGATTAAAGAAAACACCATATATTTT; CDR3: CASSLNREIKENTIYF; V: TRBV6-7; J: TRBJ1-3; size: -; D: -
DNA: TGTGCCTGGAGTTGCGGACAGGGGGTCAATCAGCCCCAGCATTTT; CDR3: CAWSCGQGVNQPQHF; V: TRBV30; J: TRBJ1-5; size: -; D: TRBD1
DNA: TGTGCCATCAGTGACAGGCCAGAGACCCAGTACTTC; CDR3: CAISDRPETQYF; V: TRBV10-3; J: TRBJ2-5; size: -; D: -
DNA: TGCGCCAGCAGCTTGGCCGGGGGACAGGGTGAAGCTTTCTTT; CDR3: CASSLAGGQGEAFF; V: TRBV5-1; J: TRBJ1-1; size: few; D: TRBD1
DNA: TGTGCCAGCACTATAGTCTTGTGGGAGCAGTACTTC; CDR3: CASTIVLWEQYF; V: TRBV2; J: TRBJ2-7; size: -; D: -
DNA: TGTGCCAGCAGCTTAGGTTCCGGGACTAGAGGATCCTACAATGAGCAGTTCTTC; CDR3: CASSLGSGTRGSYNEQFF; V: TRBV11-2; J: TRBJ2-1; size: -; D: TRBD2
DNA: TGCGCCAGCAGCTCAAATACAGGGGTCAGCTACGAGCAGTACTTC; CDR3: CASSSNTGVSYEQYF; V: TRBV5-1; J: TRBJ2-7; size: -; D: TRBD1
DNA: TGTGCCATCAATGTGCCGGGACAGGGAGGCTATGGCTACACCTTC; CDR3: CAINVPGQGGYGYTF; V: TRBV10-3; J: TRBJ1-2; size: -; D: TRBD1
DNA: TGCAGCGTTGTTTGGGCTAGCGGGAGGATCGGGGAGCTGTTTTTT; CDR3: CSVVWASGRIGELFF; V: TRBV29-1; J: TRBJ2-2; size: -; D: TRBD2
DNA: TGCGCCAGCAGCCAAGAAGGGACAGGGGGCACAGATACGCAGTATTTT; CDR3: CASSQEGTGGTDTQYF; V: TRBV4-1; J: TRBJ2-3; size: -; D: TRBD1
DNA: TGCGCCAGCAGCCAAGACTGGGTTTGGTGGGGGCGAACTGAAGCTTTCTTT; CDR3: CASSQDWVWWGRTEAFF; V: TRBV4-1; J: TRBJ1-1; size: -; D: -
DNA: TGTGCCAGCAGCCAACGTTACAAACCAAATGAAAAACTGTTTTTT; CDR3: CASSQRYKPNEKLFF; V: TRBV14; J: TRBJ1-4; size: once; D: -
DNA: TGTGCCAGCAGCGCACTAGCGGGGGGGAGGGAGACCCAGTACTTC; CDR3: CASSALAGGRETQYF; V: TRBV7-2; J: TRBJ2-5; size: -; D: TRBD2
DNA: TGTGCCAGCACCCGGGGAGCCTACGAGCAGTACTTC; CDR3: CASTRGAYEQYF; V: TRBV25-1; J: TRBJ2-7; size: -; D: -
DNA: TGTGCCTGGACTATCATCCGAGACCCGAGGGGAGGGACTGAAGCTTTCTTT; CDR3: CAWTIIRDPRGGTEAFF; V: TRBV30; J: TRBJ1-1; size: few; D: -
DNA: TGTGCCAGCAGCTTATCGGGAGGGGCTGAGACCCAGTACTTC; CDR3: CASSLSGGAETQYF; V: TRBV7-9; J: TRBJ2-5; size: -; D: TRBD2
DNA: TGTGCCAGCAGCAGACAGGGTTCCGGGGAGCTGTTTTTT; CDR3: CASSRQGSGELFF; V: TRBV5-5; J: TRBJ2-2; size: -; D: TRBD1
DNA: TGTGCCAGCAGCCAAGGGGCTAGCGGGCGCATACAGTATTTT; CDR3: CASSQGASGRIQYF; V: TRBV14; J: TRBJ2-3; size: -; D: TRBD2
DNA: TGTGCCAGCAGCGTGAAAGATATCGAGGATGGGACCCAGTACTTC; CDR3: CASSVKDIEDGTQYF; V: TRBV9; J: TRBJ2-5; size: -; D: -
DNA: TGTGCCAGCAGCTGGATAGCGGGGGAGGGGAACACCGGGGAGCTGTTTTTT; CDR3: CASSWIAGEGNTGELFF; V: TRBV7-6; J: TRBJ2-2; size: few; D: TRBD2
DNA: TGTGCCAGCAGTTATGGCCTAGCGGGAGAGGGAGATACGCAGTATTTT; CDR3: CASSYGLAGEGDTQYF; V: TRBV6-5; J: TRBJ2-3; size: -; D: TRBD2
DNA: TGTGCCAGTAGTACCCGGCCCCCTAGCGGGGGGGACAATGAGCAGTTCTTC; CDR3: CASSTRPPSGGDNEQFF; V: TRBV19; J: TRBJ2-1; size: -; D: TRBD2
DNA: TGCGCCAGCAGCCATTATGGGACTAGCGGGGCTGAGCAGTTCTTC; CDR3: CASSHYGTSGAEQFF; V: TRBV4-3; J: TRBJ2-1; size: once; D: TRBD2
DNA: TGTGCCACCAGCAGAGATATAGGCGGGAGTTTAGAGACCCAGTACTTC; CDR3: CATSRDIGGSLETQYF; V: TRBV15; J: TRBJ2-5; size: -; D: TRBD2
DNA: TGTGCCAGCAGCTTAAGGTCCCAGGGCTCCTACGAGCAGTACTTC; CDR3: CASSLRSQGSYEQYF; V: TRBV13; J: TRBJ2-7; size: -; D: -
DNA: TGTGCCAGTAGTGAACCGGGACAGGGCAACGAAAAACTGTTTTTT; CDR3: CASSEPGQGNEKLFF; V: TRBV19; J: TRBJ1-4; size: -; D: TRBD1
DNA: TGCGCCAGCAGCCAAAAAGGGGGCCCCGGGACAGGGGCCTACAATGAGCAGTTCTTC; CDR3: CASSQKGGPGTGAYNEQFF; V: TRBV4-1; J: TRBJ2-1; size: -; D: TRBD1
DNA: TGCGCCAGCAGCCAAGATCTAGAGAACACTGAAGCTTTCTTT; CDR3: CASSQDLENTEAFF; V: TRBV4-3; J: TRBJ1-1; size: few; D: -
DNA: TGTGCCAGCAAGACAGGGGCTGATGGCTACACCTTC; CDR3: CASKTGADGYTF; V: TRBV6-6; J: TRBJ1-2; size: -; D: TRBD1
DNA: TGTGCCAGTAGTAACAGGGGCATGAACACTGAAGCTTTCTTT; CDR3: CASSNRGMNTEAFF; V: TRBV19; J: TRBJ1-1; size: -; D: TRBD1
DNA: TGCGCCAGCAGCCACGGACTCCAGGCCGCTAGCACAGATACGCAGTATTTT; CDR3: CASSHGLQAASTDTQYF; V: TRBV4-3; J: TRBJ2-3; size: -; D: -
DNA: TGTGCCAGCAGTCGGCCCGGGTGGCAGGAGACCCAGTACTTC; CDR3: CASSRPGWQETQYF; V: TRBV25-1; J: TRBJ2-5; size: -; D: -
DNA: TGTGCCAGCAGTTTGGGAGGAAATAGCAATCAGCCCCAGCATTTT; CDR3: CASSLGGNSNQPQHF; V: TRBV27; J: TRBJ1-5; size: -; D: -
DNA: TGCGCCAGCAGCCCTTCCCCCACCGCAAGGGGTACCCATTCGGGCTATGGCTACACCTTC; CDR3: CASSPSPTARGTHSGYGYTF; V: TRBV5-1; J: TRBJ1-2; size: once; D: -